This TCR beta chain was sequenced for a study of metastatic and nonmetastatic thyroid tumors. The V gene end was trimmed by 3 bases and the J gene end by 5 bases; junction bases not matched to a gene: 2. The CDR3 sequence is 13 residues long. Per germline, CDR1 MNHEY and CDR2 SMNVEV (reference sequence). None of the patients had undergone any treatment ahead of thyroid surgery. TCRdb re-processed the PCR reads through MiXCR. The sample lists 80,000 to 85,000 clones, about an eighth occurring once. This clone is medium-sized. This specimen includes other DNA sequences encoding the same CDR3. This rearrangement joins TRBV27 to TRBJ2-5; 8 bases align to TRBD2. The sample consisted of tumor tissue. The TCR was taken from a female donor with papillary thyroid cancer or a benign thyroid nodule (not recorded which). Some clones in this sample may be carry-over from other donors' samples. DNA of the CDR3: TGTGCCAGCAGTTTTTCGGGGGGGGAGACCCAGTACTTC. This encodes CASSFSGGETQYF.